The 10 T cell receptor beta chains below were found in one sample sequenced in a study of tumor-infiltrating lymphocytes in primary liver carcinoma. Without any cell sorting, about 18-31 mg of bulk tissue yielded co-extracted RNA and DNA. A constant-region primer served to make TCR beta cDNA from about 530 ng total RNA. It was through three nested multiplex PCR rounds of slightly modified ARM-PCR that TCR beta libraries arose. A C-beta reverse primer was combined with TRBV1-TRBV30 forward primers in the first two PCR rounds, and each round had about 10 cycles. In TCRdb, the multiplex PCR reads were re-called with MiXCR into one record per CDR3 protein. The sample lists 95,000 to 150,000 distinct CDR3 sequences, 50% to 65% occurring once. Sequencing input: liver tumor tissue from sampling region 1. Subset here: tumor region T1, superior pole. These receptors came from a woman aged 60 to 75 with primary liver carcinoma and hepatitis B virus infection.

The chain joins TRBV7-8 to TRBJ2-7; 7 bases line up with TRBD1. Germline assignment: CDR1 SGHVS and CDR2 FQNEAQ. Trimming removed 5 bases from V and 2 bases from J; junction bases left unmatched: 9. CDR3 size: 15 residues. CDR3 residues: CASSPLTGDTYEQYF. The CDR3 DNA reads as TGTGCCAGCAGCCCACTCACAGGGGATACCTACGAGCAGTACTTC. The variable domain in full, with the rest retrieved from reference TRBV7-8 and TRBJ2-7, is GAGVSQSPRYKVAKRGQDVALRCDPISGHVSLFWYQQALGQGPEFLTYFQNEAQLDKSGLPSDRFFAERPEGSVSTLKIQRTQQEDSAVYLCASSPLTGDTYEQYFGPGTRLTVT.

The chain joins TRBV7-9 to TRBJ2-7; D remains unclear. The V end lost 5 bases, the J end lost 6 bases, and 11 bases lay between the germline ends. CDR3 length: 12 residues. CDR1 SEHNR and CDR2 FQNEAQ come from the germline V gene (reference sequence). The CDR3 bases are TGTGCCAGCAGCCAAAACAGCCGCGAGCAGTACTTC. It is translated as CASSQNSREQYF.

This clonotype was counted at least ten times. The chain combines TRBV6-1 with TRBJ2-1; weak D call: TRBD2 (5 bases). The CDR3 covers 15 residues. Germline CDR1 and CDR2: MNHNS and SASEGT. Trimming removed 2 bases at V and 8 bases at J, with 16 bases between. CDR3 protein: CASSEWETNPDEQFF. The CDR3 bases are TGTGCCAGCAGTGAATGGGAGACTAACCCGGATGAGCAGTTCTTC.

This chain uses TRBV18 with TRBJ2-2; D is undetermined. V gave up 4 bases and J gave up 6 bases, with 12 bases separating them. CDR3 length: 14 amino acids. CDR1 is KGHSH and CDR2 is LQKENI in the germline V gene. CDR3 in DNA: TGTGCCAGCTCACAGACCCCTCAGGCCGGGGAGCTGTTTTTT. Amino acid sequence: CASSQTPQAGELFF.

The rearrangement joins TRBV11-3 to TRBJ2-1; 7 nucleotides align to TRBD2. Trimming removed 2 bases from V and 8 bases from J; junction bases left unmatched: 15. Germline-derived CDR1 and CDR2 are SGHNT and YENEEA. This CDR3 is built from 17 residues. This CDR3 is CASSLCRGEWGLYEQFF. The CDR3 coding sequence is TGTGCCAGCAGCTTATGTCGGGGGGAGTGGGGTCTCTATGAGCAGTTCTTC.

This sequence joins TRBV11-2 and TRBJ2-2; perhaps TRBD2 as D (6 bases). The germline CDR1 and CDR2 sequences are SGHAT and FQNNGV. CDR3 length: 16 amino acids. V shed 4 bases and J shed 2 bases, with 14 bases lying between them. Here the CDR3 reads CASSSLQAGNTGELFF. CDR3 nucleotides: TGTGCCAGCAGCTCCCTACAAGCGGGTAACACCGGGGAGCTGTTTTTT.

Comments on this clonotype: A much larger clone sits a single nucleotide away, making a read error possible. This chain connects TRBV6-5 to TRBJ2-5; TRBD2 agrees at 11 bases. CDR3 length: 16 residues. With 6 bases clipped from V and 2 bases from J, the junction kept 8 bases outside the gene matches. Germline V CDR1 and CDR2: MNHEY, SVGAGI. The CDR3 DNA reads as TGTGCCAGCAGGTTTTCCGGGACTAGCGGTCAAGAGACCCAGTACTTC. Translating gives CASRFSGTSGQETQYF.

This clonotype appeared many times. The rearrangement joins TRBV4-2 to TRBJ1-4; D perhaps matches TRBD1 (6 bases). The ends were cut back, 0 bases at V and 6 bases at J, with 11 bases in the middle. Per germline, CDR1 LGHNA and CDR2 YNFKEQ. This CDR3 is built from 15 residues. DNA for the CDR3: TGTGCCAGCAGCCAAGATCGGCGGGGGCATGAAAAACTGTTTTTT. It encodes CASSQDRRGHEKLFF.

Details on this clonotype: This may be a read error, as it is one base from a much larger clone. The J gene is TRBJ2-5, the V gene TRBV12-3 or TRBV12-4; D is perhaps TRBD1 (6 bases). CDR3 length: 16 amino acids. The chain's CDR3 is CVSSLKVQGKGETQYF. CDR3 bases: TGTGTCAGCAGTTTAAAGGTACAGGGTAAAGGGGAGACCCAGTACTTC.

As for this clonotype: This may stem from a read error, because a much larger clone lies one nucleotide away. The gene calls are TRBV29-1 and TRBJ2-1, with TRBD1 matching 10 bases. Unmatched junction bases numbered 4, after V lost 8 bases and J lost 3 bases. Germline loops: CDR1 SQVTM, CDR2 ANQGSEA. CDR3 size: 13 residues. The CDR3 DNA reads as TGCAGCTACGGGACAGGGGTCTACAATGAGCAGTTCTTC. This sequence encodes CSYGTGVYNEQFF.